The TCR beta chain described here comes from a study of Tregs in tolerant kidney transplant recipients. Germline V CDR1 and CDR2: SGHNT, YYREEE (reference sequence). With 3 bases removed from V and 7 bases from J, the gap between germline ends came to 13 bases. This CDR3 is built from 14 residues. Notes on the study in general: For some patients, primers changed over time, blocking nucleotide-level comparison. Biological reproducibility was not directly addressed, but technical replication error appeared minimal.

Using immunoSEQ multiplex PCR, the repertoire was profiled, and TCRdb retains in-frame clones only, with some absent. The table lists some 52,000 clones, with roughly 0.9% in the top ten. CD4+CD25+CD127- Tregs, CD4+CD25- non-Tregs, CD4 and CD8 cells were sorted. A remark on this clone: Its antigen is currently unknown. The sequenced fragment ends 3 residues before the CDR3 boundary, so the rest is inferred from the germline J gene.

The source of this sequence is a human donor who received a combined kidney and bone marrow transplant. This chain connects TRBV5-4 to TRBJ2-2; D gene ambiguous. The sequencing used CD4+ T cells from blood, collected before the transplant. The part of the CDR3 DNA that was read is TGTGCCAGCAGCTCCCGGTTTCCGCTCGGGGAG. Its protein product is CASSSRFPLGE. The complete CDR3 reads CASSSRFPLGELFF.